Sequencing of this T cell receptor beta chain was carried out in a study of identical twins. Points from the study as a whole: Modelling underestimated the level of out-of-frame TCR alpha sharing observed in monozygotic twins. Among beta out-of-frame sequences, excess sharing between twins appeared weaker. Fewer insertions were carried by abundant cord blood beta clonotypes, but none was seen in memory repertoires.

Many counts were recorded for this clonotype. Its cognate antigen is unknown. Looked up from germline, CDR1 is MNHNS and CDR2 is SASEGT. V was trimmed by 7 bases and J by 4 bases, leaving 16 bases between them. This CDR3 region has 14 residues. TCRdb reanalysed the 5' RACE reads using MiXCR and keeps one entry per CDR3 protein. The sample holds a few hundred thousand distinct CDR3 sequences, more than 9.5% seen once. The same sample was also studied in work on yellow fever vaccine responses in identical twins.

The clonotype originates from a woman aged 18-29 years in good health. Material: memory (CD45RO+) T cells sorted from blood. The chain is built from TRBV6-1 and TRBJ1-2; D is perhaps TRBD1 (6 bases). The CDR3 loop is CASNRDTFLYGYTF. The CDR3, as DNA: TGTGCCAGCAACCGGGACACCTTTCTCTATGGCTACACCTTC.